These T cell receptor beta chains were read from a single sample in a study of glioma-infiltrating T cells after dendritic cell vaccination. Repertoires were generated with immunoSEQ multiplex PCR, while TCRdb's copy carries only in-frame clones and drops some. The sample shows 99,000 or so clones, around 89% of them seen only once. Sequences were derived from blood, sampled after dendritic cell vaccination. The receptors shown here come from a human donor with glioblastoma. CDR3s include the opening cysteine and the closing phenylalanine or tryptophan. The D gene is left open where the match is weak. The size field is filled for only some rows; it gives once, few, many or a size class.

v_gene	abundance	d_gene	j_gene	CDR3aa	CDR3nt
TRBV19	NA	NA	TRBJ2-3	CASSRASGFYGRYTQYF	TGTGCCAGTAGTAGGGCCTCCGGTTTTTACGGGAGATATACGCAGTATTTT
TRBV5-3	NA	NA	TRBJ1-2	CARSCSGTSYGYTF	TGTGCCAGAAGCTGCTCGGGAACTTCCTATGGCTACACCTTC
TRBV5-1	NA	NA	TRBJ1-2	CASSLVGQGRNYGYTF	TGCGCCAGCAGCTTGGTCGGACAAGGCCGTAACTATGGCTACACCTTC
TRBV4-1	NA	NA	TRBJ1-2	CASSRAATENYGYTF	TGCGCCAGCAGCCGGGCGGCGACAGAGAACTATGGCTACACCTTC
TRBV10-2	NA	NA	TRBJ2-7	CASRRGTRYGTYEQYF	TGCGCCAGCCGACGGGGTACTAGATATGGAACCTACGAGCAGTACTTC
TRBV19	NA	TRBD2	TRBJ2-5	CASSGGTSGSSVETQYF	TGTGCCAGTAGTGGGGGGACTAGCGGGAGTTCGGTGGAGACCCAGTACTTC
TRBV11-2	few	TRBD2	TRBJ2-7	CASSLTGTSGTYEQYF	TGTGCCAGCAGCCTCACAGGGACTAGCGGAACCTACGAGCAGTACTTC
TRBV5-1	NA	NA	TRBJ2-2	CASSREEPTGELFF	TGCGCCAGCAGCAGGGAGGAACCCACCGGGGAGCTGTTTTTT
TRBV5-6	once	TRBD2	TRBJ2-2	CASSLAPSGNTAGELFF	TGTGCCAGCAGCTTGGCGCCTAGCGGTAACACCGCCGGGGAGCTGTTTTTT
TRBV10-1	NA	NA	TRBJ1-1	CASSTGGTEAFF	TGCGCCAGCAGTACCGGGGGTACTGAAGCTTTCTTT
TRBV28	once	NA	TRBJ2-7	CASSSLQGGEQYF	TGTGCCAGCAGTTCCTTACAGGGTGGAGAGCAGTACTTC
TRBV6-6	NA	TRBD1	TRBJ2-7	CASNIQGATDEQYF	TGTGCCAGCAACATACAGGGGGCAACGGACGAGCAGTACTTC
TRBV5-1	NA	NA	TRBJ2-7	CASSPGASGSEQYF	TGCGCCAGCAGCCCGGGGGCTAGCGGCAGCGAGCAGTACTTC
TRBV20-1	NA	NA	TRBJ2-1	CSARDSPEQFF	TGCAGTGCTAGAGATTCTCCTGAGCAGTTCTTC
TRBV6-1	NA	NA	TRBJ1-6	CATTYSNNSPLHF	TGTGCCACCACATACAGTAATAATTCACCCCTCCACTTT
TRBV4-2	NA	NA	TRBJ2-6	CASSHGAGFPSGANVLTF	TGTGCCAGCAGCCACGGTGCAGGGTTCCCTTCTGGGGCCAACGTCCTGACTTTC
TRBV19	NA	NA	TRBJ1-5	CASRGTGQNSNQPQHF	TGTGCCAGTAGAGGAACCGGACAGAATAGCAATCAGCCCCAGCATTTT
TRBV19	NA	NA	TRBJ2-1	CASSTPTSLGLQFF	TGTGCCAGTAGTACCCCGACTAGTCTAGGCCTGCAGTTCTTC
TRBV5-4	NA	TRBD2	TRBJ2-3	CASSLLASGRADTQYF	TGTGCCAGCAGCTTGCTGGCTAGCGGGAGGGCCGATACGCAGTATTTT
TRBV30	NA	NA	TRBJ1-4	CAWRMGLENEKLFF	TGTGCCTGGAGGATGGGACTCGAGAATGAAAAACTGTTTTTT
TRBV6-5	NA	TRBD1	TRBJ1-2	CASSYSSRGQVYGYTF	TGTGCCAGCAGTTACTCGAGTCGGGGACAGGTCTATGGCTACACCTTC
TRBV29-1	once	NA	TRBJ1-2	CSVEGRGDYGYTF	TGCAGCGTTGAGGGAAGGGGCGACTATGGCTACACCTTC
TRBV15	once	NA	TRBJ2-7	CATSRDSGHTREQYF	TGTGCCACCAGCAGAGATTCGGGACATACTAGGGAGCAGTACTTC
TRBV5-1	NA	TRBD1	TRBJ1-2	CASSPGQGNYGYTF	TGCGCCAGCAGCCCGGGACAGGGGAACTATGGCTACACCTTC
TRBV9	NA	NA	TRBJ2-2	CASSVDAGVDTGELFF	TGTGCCAGCAGCGTAGATGCGGGTGTAGACACCGGGGAGCTGTTTTTT
TRBV19	NA	TRBD1	TRBJ1-5	CASSVTGIQPQHF	TGTGCCAGTAGTGTGACAGGGATTCAGCCCCAGCATTTT
TRBV9	NA	NA	TRBJ1-6	CASSVGADSPLHF	TGTGCCAGCAGCGTAGGGGCAGATTCCCCCCTCCACTTT
TRBV10-3	NA	NA	TRBJ1-1	CAVKRGDTEAFF	TGTGCTGTCAAACGGGGAGACACTGAAGCTTTCTTT